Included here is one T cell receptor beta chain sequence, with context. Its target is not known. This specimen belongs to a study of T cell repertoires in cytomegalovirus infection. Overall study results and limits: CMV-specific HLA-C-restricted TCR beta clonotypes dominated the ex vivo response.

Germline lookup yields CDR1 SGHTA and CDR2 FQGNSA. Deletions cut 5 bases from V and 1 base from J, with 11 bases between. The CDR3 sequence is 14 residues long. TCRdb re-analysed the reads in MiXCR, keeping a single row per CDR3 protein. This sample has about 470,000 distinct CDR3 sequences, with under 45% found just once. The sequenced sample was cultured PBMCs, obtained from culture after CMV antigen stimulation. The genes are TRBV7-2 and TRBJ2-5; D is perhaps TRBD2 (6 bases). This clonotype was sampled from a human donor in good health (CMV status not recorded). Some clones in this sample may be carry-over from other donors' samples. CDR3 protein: CASSPPGGQETQYF. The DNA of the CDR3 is TGTGCCAGCAGCCCCCCCGGGGGCCAAGAGACCCAGTACTTC. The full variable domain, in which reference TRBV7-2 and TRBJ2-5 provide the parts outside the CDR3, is GAGVSQSPSNKVTEKGKDVELRCDPISGHTALYWYRQSLGQGLEFLIYFQGNSAPDKSGLPSDRFSAERTGGSVSTLTIQRTQQEDSAVYLCASSPPGGQETQYFGPGTRLLVL.